Below, 5 T cell receptor beta chains from the same sample are listed, as sequenced in a study of PD-L1 blockade in urothelial cancer. TCRdb's table, derived via immunoSEQ multiplex PCR, lists solely in-frame clones and lacks some. Of 90,000 to 130,000 clones in the sample, approximately 89% were seen once. Time point defined: peripheral blood 6 weeks after treatment start. The sequencing here drew on PBMCs, taken around atezolizumab (anti-PD-L1) treatment. These receptors were taken from a man aged 60 to 69 with urothelial cancer.

The rearrangement joins TRBV11-3 to TRBJ2-1; no firm D call. The germline V and J ends were trimmed by 3 bases and 4 bases, with 7 bases remaining between them. This CDR3 is 13 amino acids long. Germline-derived CDR1 and CDR2 are SGHNT and YENEEA. CDR3 residues: CASSFGSYNEQFF. The CDR3 DNA reads as TGTGCCAGCAGCTTCGGTAGTTACAATGAGCAGTTCTTC.

The rearrangement uses TRBV18 and TRBJ1-1; 7 positions agree with TRBD1. Germline CDR1 is KGHSH and CDR2 is LQKENI. The CDR3 has 15 residues. V trimming: 8 bases; J trimming: 0 bases; junction bases outside the gene matches: 9. In DNA, the CDR3 is TGTGCCAGCAGCACGGGGACAGTACTGAACACTGAAGCTTTCTTT. Translation: CASSTGTVLNTEAFF. Full variable domain (rest looked up from reference TRBV18 and TRBJ1-1): NAGVMQNPRHLVRRRGQEARLRCSPMKGHSHVYWYRQLPEEGLKFMVYLQKENIIDESGMPKERFSAEFPKEGPSILRIQQVVRGDSAAYFCASSTGTVLNTEAFFGQGTRLTVV.

The chain is built from TRBV5-4 and TRBJ2-5; 11 positions agree with TRBD2. The CDR3 is made up of 18 amino acids. Germline-derived CDR1 and CDR2 are SGHNT and YYREEE (reference sequence). J lost 5 bases, V lost 0 bases, and 12 bases had no gene match. The CDR3 region has the DNA TGTGCCAGCAGCTTGGGTCCCCTGGATAGCGGGGGGGCGGAGACCCAGTACTTC. Amino acid sequence: CASSLGPLDSGGAETQYF.

The chain has TRBV30 and TRBJ1-2; weak D call: TRBD1 (5 bases). V was cut by 2 bases and J by 2 bases, with 6 bases left in between. This CDR3 region has 12 residues. CDR1 and CDR2 (germline): GTSNPN, SVGIG (reference sequence). In nucleotides, the CDR3 is TGTGCCTGGAGTCCAGGGAACTATGGCTACACCTTC. Translated: CAWSPGNYGYTF.

This chain links TRBV28 with TRBJ2-1; 11 nucleotides line up with TRBD2. CDR1 is MDHEN and CDR2 is SYDVKM in the germline V gene. Trimming cost V 5 bases and J 12 bases; bases outside gene matches: 6. CDR3 length equals 13 residues. The CDR3 nucleotides read TGTGCCAGCAGTATCACTAGCGGGAGTTGGCAGTTCTTC. Protein sequence: CASSITSGSWQFF. Full variable domain (remainder filled in from reference TRBV28 and TRBJ2-1): DVKVTQSSRYLVKRTGEKVFLECVQDMDHENMFWYRQDPGLGLRLIYFSYDVKMKEKGDIPEGYSVSREKKERFSLILESASTNQTSMYLCASSITSGSWQFFGPGTRLTVL.